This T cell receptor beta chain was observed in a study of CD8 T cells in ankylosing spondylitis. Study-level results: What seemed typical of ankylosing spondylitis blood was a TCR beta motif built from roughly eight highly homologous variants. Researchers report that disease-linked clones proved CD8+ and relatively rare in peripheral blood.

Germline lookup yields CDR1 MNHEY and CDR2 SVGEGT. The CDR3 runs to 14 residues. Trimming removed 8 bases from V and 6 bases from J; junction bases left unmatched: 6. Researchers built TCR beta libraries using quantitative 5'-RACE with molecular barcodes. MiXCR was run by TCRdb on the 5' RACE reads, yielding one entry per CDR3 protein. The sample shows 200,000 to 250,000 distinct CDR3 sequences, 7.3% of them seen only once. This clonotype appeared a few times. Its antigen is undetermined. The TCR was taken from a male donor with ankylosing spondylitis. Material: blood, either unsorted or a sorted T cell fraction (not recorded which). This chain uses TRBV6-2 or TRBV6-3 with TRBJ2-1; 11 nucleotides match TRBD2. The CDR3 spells CASALAGGPNEQFF. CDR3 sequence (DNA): TGTGCCAGCGCTTTAGCGGGGGGGCCCAATGAGCAGTTCTTC.